This TCR beta chain was retrieved from a study of CD8+CD57+ T cells in acquired aplastic anemia. In the study overall: Sorted cells (CD4+ and CD8+) yielded DNA amounts that averaged roughly 3 ug.

Trimming removed 0 bases from V and 4 bases from J; junction bases left unmatched: 5. The CDR3 extends over 17 amino acids. Study-wide results and limits: Almost 30 sequences, all CD8+ CDR3, were shared between patients and controls. No significant difference in CD8+ Simpson's diversity was found between patients and controls.

Genomic DNA provided the template from which TCR beta VDJ and CDR3 profiles were obtained. TCRdb ran MiXCR on the reads and lists one entry per CDR3 protein. The table has approximately 470,000 distinct CDR3 sequences, about a third seen once. Selection for sequencing was limited to patients who had shown CD8+CD57+ cell expansion by flow cytometry. Severe acquired aplastic anemia was the diagnosis recorded for all patients. The sample holds one count of this clonotype. No antigen is known for it. Sequencing was carried out using sorted CD4+, CD8+, or CD8+CD57+ T cells (not recorded which) from PBMCs. V usage is TRBV12-3 or TRBV12-4 and J usage is TRBJ2-1; 11 bases fit TRBD2. This TCR came from a human donor with aplastic anemia. CDR3 residues: CASSLAQTSGMYNEQFF. The CDR3 DNA reads as TGTGCCAGCAGTTTAGCTCAGACTAGCGGGATGTACAATGAGCAGTTCTTC.